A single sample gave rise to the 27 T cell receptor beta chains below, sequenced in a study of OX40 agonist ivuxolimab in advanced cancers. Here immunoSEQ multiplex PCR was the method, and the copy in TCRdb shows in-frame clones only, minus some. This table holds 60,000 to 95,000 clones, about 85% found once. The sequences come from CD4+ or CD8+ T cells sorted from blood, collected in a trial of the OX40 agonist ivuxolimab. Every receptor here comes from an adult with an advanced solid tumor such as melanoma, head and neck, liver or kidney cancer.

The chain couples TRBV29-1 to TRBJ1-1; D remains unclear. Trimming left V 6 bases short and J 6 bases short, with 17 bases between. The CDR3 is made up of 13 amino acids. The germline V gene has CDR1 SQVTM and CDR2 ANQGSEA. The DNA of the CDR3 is TGCAGCGTCGAGATTGGACCGGAACCTGAAGCTTTCTTT. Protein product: CSVEIGPEPEAFF.

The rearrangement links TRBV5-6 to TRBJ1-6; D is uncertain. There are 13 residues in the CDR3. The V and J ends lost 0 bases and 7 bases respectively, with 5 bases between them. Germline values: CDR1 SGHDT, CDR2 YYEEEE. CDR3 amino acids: CASSLVHNSPLHF. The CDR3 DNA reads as TGTGCCAGCAGCTTGGTGCACAATTCACCCCTCCACTTT.

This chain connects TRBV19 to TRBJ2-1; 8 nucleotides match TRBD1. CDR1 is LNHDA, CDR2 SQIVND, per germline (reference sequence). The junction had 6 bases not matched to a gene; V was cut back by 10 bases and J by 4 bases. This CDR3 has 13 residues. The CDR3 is CATGTGRYNEQFF. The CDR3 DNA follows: TGTGCCACGGGGACAGGTCGTTACAATGAGCAGTTCTTC.

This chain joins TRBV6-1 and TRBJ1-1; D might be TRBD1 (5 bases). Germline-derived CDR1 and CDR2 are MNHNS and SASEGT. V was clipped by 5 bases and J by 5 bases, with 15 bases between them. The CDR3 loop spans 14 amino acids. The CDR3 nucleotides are TGTGCCAGCAGTACCCTCGCGGGGGAAACTGAAGCTTTCTTT. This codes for CASSTLAGETEAFF.

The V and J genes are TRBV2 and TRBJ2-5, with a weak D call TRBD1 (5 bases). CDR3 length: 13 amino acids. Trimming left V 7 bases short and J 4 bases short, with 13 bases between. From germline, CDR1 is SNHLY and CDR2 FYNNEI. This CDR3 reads CASKRQFGETQYF. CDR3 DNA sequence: TGTGCCAGCAAACGACAGTTCGGAGAGACCCAGTACTTC.

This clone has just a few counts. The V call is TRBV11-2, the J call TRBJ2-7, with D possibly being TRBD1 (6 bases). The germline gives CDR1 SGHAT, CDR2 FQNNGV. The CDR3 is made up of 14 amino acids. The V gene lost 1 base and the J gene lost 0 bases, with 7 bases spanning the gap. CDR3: CASSLADSSYEQYF. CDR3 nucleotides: TGTGCCAGCAGCTTAGCGGACAGCTCCTACGAGCAGTACTTC.

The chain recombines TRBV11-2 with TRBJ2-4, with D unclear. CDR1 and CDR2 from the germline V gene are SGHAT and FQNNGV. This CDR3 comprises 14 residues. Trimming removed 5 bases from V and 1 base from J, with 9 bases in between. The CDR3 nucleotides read TGTGCCAGCAGCGTCAGCGTGGCCAAAAACATTCAGTACTTC. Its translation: CASSVSVAKNIQYF. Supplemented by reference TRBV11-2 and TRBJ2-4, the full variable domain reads EAGVAQSPRYKIIEKRQSVAFWCNPISGHATLYWYQQILGQGPKLLIQFQNNGVVDDSQLPKDRFSAERLKGVDSTLKIQPAKLEDSAVYLCASSVSVAKNIQYFGAGTRLSVL.

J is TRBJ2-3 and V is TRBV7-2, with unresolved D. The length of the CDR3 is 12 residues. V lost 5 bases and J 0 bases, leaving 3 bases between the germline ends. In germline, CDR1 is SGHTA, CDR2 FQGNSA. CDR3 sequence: CASSLSTDTQYF. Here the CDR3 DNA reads TGTGCCAGCAGCCTGAGCACAGATACGCAGTATTTT.

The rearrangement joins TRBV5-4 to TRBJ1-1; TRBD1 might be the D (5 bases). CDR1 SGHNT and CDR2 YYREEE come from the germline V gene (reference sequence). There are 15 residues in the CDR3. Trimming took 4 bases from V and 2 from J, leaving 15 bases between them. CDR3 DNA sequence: TGTGCCAGCAGCCCACTCGACAGCCTAAACACTGAAGCTTTCTTT. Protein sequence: CASSPLDSLNTEAFF.

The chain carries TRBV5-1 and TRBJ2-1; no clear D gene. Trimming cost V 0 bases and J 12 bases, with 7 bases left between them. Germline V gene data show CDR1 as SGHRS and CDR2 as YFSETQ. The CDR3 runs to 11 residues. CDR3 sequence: CASSLEAGQFF. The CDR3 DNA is TGCGCCAGCAGCTTGGAGGCAGGGCAGTTCTTC.

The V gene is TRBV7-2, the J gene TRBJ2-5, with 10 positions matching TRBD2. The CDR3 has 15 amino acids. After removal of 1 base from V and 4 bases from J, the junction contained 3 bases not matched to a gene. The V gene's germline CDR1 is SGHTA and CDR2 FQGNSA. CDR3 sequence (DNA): TGTGCCAGCAGCTTAGGTAGCGGGGGGAGAGAGACCCAGTACTTC. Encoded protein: CASSLGSGGRETQYF.

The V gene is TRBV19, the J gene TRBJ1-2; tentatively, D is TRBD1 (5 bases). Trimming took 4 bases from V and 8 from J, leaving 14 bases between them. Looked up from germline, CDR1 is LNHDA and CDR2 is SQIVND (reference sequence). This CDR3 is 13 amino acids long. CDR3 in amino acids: CASSSGRGWGYTF. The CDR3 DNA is TGTGCCAGTAGTAGCGGTCGGGGCTGGGGCTACACCTTC.

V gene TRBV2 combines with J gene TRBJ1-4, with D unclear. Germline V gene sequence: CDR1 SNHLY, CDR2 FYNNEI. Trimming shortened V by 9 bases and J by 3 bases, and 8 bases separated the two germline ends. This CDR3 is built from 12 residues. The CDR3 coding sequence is TGTGCCAGTGGGGTGTCTAATGAAAAACTGTTTTTT. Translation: CASGVSNEKLFF.

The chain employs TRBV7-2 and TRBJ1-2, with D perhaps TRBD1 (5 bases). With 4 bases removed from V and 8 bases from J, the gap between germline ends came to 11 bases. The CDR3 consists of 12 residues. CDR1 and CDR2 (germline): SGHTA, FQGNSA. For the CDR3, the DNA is TGTGCCAGCAGCTCTCAGGGTCGCGGCTACACCTTC. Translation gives CASSSQGRGYTF.

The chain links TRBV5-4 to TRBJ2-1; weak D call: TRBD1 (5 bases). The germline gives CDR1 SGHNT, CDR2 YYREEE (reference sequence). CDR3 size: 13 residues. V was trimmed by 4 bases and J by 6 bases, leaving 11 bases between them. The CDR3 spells CASSHYQGNEQFF. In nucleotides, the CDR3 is TGTGCCAGCAGCCATTACCAGGGCAATGAGCAGTTCTTC.

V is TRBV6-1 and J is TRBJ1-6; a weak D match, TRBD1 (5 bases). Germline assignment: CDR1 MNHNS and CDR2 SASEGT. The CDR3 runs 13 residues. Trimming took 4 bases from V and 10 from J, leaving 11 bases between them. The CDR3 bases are TGTGCCAGCAGTGGGAGGGGCGGCTCACCCCTCCACTTT. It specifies CASSGRGGSPLHF.

The CDR3 here is CASSDSKTRGLRETQYF. CDR3 nucleotides: TGTGCCAGCAGTGACTCCAAGACTAGAGGCCTTCGGGAGACCCAGTACTTC. This chain connects TRBV6-4 to TRBJ2-5, with a possible D match to TRBD2 (6 bases). In germline, CDR1 is MRHNA, CDR2 SNTAGT. The V end lost 0 bases, the J end lost 5 bases, and 19 bases lay between the germline ends. The CDR3 sequence is 17 residues long.

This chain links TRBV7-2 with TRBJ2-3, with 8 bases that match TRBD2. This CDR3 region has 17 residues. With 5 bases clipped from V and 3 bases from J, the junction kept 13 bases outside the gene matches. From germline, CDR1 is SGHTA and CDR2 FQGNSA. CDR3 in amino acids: CASSGGGRGVGTDTQYF. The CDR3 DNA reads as TGTGCCAGCAGCGGAGGAGGGCGGGGGGTAGGGACAGATACGCAGTATTTT.

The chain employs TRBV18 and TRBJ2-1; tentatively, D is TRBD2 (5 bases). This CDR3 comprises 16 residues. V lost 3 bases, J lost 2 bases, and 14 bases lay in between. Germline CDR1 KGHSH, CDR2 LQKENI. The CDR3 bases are TGTGCCAGCTCACCGCCCAGCGGCTTTACCTACAATGAGCAGTTCTTC. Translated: CASSPPSGFTYNEQFF.

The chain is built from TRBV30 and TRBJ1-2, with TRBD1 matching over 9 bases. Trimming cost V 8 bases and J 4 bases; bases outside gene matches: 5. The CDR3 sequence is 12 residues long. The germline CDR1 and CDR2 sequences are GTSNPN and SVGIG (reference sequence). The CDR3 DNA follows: TGTGCCAGAGGACAGGGGCGCTATGGCTACACCTTC. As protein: CARGQGRYGYTF. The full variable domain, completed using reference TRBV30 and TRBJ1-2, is SQTIHQWPATLVQPVGSPLSLECTVEGTSNPNLYWYRQAAGRGLQLLFYSVGIGQISSEVPQNLSASRPQDRQFILSSKKLLLSDSGFYLCARGQGRYGYTFGSGTRLTVV.

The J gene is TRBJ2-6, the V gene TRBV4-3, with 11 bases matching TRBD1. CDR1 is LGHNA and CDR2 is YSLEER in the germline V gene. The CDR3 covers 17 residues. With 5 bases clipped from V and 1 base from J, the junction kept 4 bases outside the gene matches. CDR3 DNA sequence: TGCGCCAGCAGCTCTGGACAGGGGGCTTCTGGGGCCAACGTCCTGACTTTC. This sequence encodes CASSSGQGASGANVLTF.

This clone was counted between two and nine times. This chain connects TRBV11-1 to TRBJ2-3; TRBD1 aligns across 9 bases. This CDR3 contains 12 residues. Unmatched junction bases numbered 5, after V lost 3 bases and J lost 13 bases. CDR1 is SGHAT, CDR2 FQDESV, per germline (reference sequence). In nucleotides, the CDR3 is TGTGCCAGCAGCTTGGAAACAGGGGGCGAGTATTTT. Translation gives CASSLETGGEYF.

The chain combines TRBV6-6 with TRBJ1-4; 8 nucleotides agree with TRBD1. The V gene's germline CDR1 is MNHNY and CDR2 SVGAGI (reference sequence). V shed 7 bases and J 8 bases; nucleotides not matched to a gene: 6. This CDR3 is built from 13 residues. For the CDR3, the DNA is TGTGCCAGCAAGACAGGGGTTGGGGAAAAACTGTTTTTT. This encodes CASKTGVGEKLFF.

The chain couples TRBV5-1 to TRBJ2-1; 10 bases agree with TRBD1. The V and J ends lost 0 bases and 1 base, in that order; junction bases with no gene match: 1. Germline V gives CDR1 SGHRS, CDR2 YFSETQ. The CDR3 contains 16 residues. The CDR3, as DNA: TGCGCCAGCAGCTTGGGGGACAGGGGTTCCTACAATGAGCAGTTCTTC. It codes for CASSLGDRGSYNEQFF.

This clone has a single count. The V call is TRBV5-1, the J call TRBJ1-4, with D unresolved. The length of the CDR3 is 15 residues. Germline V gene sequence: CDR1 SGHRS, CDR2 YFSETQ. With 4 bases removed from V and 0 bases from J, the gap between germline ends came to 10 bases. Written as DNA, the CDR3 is TGCGCCAGCAGCATTGCCGGAGCAACTAATGAAAAACTGTTTTTT. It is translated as CASSIAGATNEKLFF.

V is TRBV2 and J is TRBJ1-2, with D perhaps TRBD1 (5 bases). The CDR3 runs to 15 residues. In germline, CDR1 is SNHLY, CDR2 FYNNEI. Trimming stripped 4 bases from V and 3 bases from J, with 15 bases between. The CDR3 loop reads CASSGPKTADYGYTF. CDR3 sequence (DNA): TGTGCCAGCAGTGGCCCCAAGACAGCGGACTATGGCTACACCTTC.

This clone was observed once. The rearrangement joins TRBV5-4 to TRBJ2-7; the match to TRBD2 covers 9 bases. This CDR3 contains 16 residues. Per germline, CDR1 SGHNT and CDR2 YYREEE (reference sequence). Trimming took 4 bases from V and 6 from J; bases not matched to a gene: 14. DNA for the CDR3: TGTGCCAGCAGCCAAGATGCTGGCGGGGGGGCGCCCGAGCAGTACTTC. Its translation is CASSQDAGGGAPEQYF.